This record looks at one T cell receptor (beta chain) sequence and its context. Its antigen remains unknown. This sample was taken from a study of cytomegalovirus exposure and HLA in healthy donors. Findings and limits, study-wide: Reportedly, a later analysis found an Asian-associated ancestry cluster had fewer N-insertions than the approximately 670-donor mean. Investigators reported 150 to 200 TCR beta chains as tied to cytomegalovirus.

The V gene lost 3 bases and the J gene lost 7 bases, with 13 bases spanning the gap. Germline-derived CDR1 and CDR2 are SEHNR and FQNEAQ (reference sequence). This CDR3 contains 13 residues. The study ran its PCR with 60 Vbeta and 13 Jbeta primers. Original data processing: In a later analysis, roughly 11 million of 75 million to 85 million unique beta chains occurred in at least two donors. TCRdb's table, derived via immunoSEQ multiplex PCR, lists solely in-frame clones and lacks some. The D gene and trimming were derived from the DNA, and the V and J assignments and clone size from that table. The table counts about 99,000 clones; 3.5% lies in the top ten.

The V and J genes are TRBV7-9 and TRBJ2-7; perhaps TRBD1 as D (6 bases). The TCR originated in a man in his forties or fifties in good health and CMV-seronegative. Sequencing used PBMCs. The CDR3 nucleotides are TGTGCCAGCAGCTTTCGCTCAGGGGATGAGCAGTACTTC. Translation: CASSFRSGDEQYF.